This entry is about one T cell receptor beta chain. This entry belongs to a study of blood T cell repertoires in COVID-19. Study background: The United States, Italy and Spain supplied acute and convalescent COVID-19 samples. Sources were T cells, B-cell-depleted T cells, or PBMCs; the material itself was cDNA or gDNA.

Original processing notes: Estimation of nucleated cell counts relied on the amplification of reference gene primers. The repertoire was sequenced with immunoSEQ multiplex PCR; TCRdb's copy has only in-frame clones and lacks some. That table is the source of V, J and clone size, and D and trimming were worked out from the DNA. The table has approximately 100,000 clones, 80% to 90% seen once; the top ten hold 32%. This receptor was taken from a woman of 80 years or more with acute or convalescent COVID-19. The specimen sequenced was peripheral blood.

The CDR3 is CASSMAGSYNEQFF. The CDR3 DNA is TGTGCCAGTAGTATGGCAGGCTCCTACAATGAGCAGTTCTTC. The gene calls are TRBV19 and TRBJ2-1; D unresolved. The CDR3 consists of 14 residues. The germline gives CDR1 LNHDA, CDR2 SQIVND (reference sequence). Trimming cost V 3 bases and J 0 bases, with 6 bases left between them.